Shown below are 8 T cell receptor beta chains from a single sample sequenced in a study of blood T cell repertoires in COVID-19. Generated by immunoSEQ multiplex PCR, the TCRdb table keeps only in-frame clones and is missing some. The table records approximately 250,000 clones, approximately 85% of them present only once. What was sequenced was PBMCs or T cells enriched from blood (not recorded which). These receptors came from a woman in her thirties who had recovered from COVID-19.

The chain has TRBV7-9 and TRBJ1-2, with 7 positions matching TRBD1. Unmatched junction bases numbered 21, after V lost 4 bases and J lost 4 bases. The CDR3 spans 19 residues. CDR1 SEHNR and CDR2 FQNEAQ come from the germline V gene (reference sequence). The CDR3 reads CASSSGPPGTAYPAYGYTF. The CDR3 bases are TGTGCCAGCAGCTCAGGACCCCCCGGGACAGCCTACCCAGCCTATGGCTACACCTTC.

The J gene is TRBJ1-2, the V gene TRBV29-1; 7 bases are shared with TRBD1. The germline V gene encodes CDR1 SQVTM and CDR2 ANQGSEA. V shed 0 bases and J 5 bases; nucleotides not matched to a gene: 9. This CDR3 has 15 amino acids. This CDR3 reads CSVEDLAQGKYGYTF. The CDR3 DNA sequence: TGCAGCGTTGAAGATCTAGCACAGGGGAAATATGGCTACACCTTC.

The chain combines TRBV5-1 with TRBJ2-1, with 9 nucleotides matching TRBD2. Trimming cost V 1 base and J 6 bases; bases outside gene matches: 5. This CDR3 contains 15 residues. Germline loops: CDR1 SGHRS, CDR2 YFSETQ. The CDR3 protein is CASSLRTSGRNEQFF. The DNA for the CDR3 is TGCGCCAGCAGCTTGAGAACTAGCGGGCGCAATGAGCAGTTCTTC.

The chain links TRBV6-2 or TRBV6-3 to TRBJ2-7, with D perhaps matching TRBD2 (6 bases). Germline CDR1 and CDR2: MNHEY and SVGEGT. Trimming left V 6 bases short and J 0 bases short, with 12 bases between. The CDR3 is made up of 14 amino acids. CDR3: CASSVAAFSYEQYF. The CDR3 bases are TGTGCCAGCAGCGTAGCGGCCTTCTCCTACGAGCAGTACTTC.

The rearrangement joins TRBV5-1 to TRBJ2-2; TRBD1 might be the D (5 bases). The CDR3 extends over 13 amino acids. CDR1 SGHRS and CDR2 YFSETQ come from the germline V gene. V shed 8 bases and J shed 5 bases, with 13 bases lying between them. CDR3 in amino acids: CASSREGTGELFF. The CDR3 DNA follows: TGCGCCAGTTCCAGGGAAGGAACCGGGGAGCTGTTTTTT.

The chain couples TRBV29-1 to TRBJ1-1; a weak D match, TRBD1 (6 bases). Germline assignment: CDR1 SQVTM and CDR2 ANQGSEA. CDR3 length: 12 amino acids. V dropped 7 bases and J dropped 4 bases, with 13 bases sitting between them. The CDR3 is CSADTGPTEAFF. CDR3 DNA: TGCAGCGCTGACACAGGGCCCACTGAAGCTTTCTTT.

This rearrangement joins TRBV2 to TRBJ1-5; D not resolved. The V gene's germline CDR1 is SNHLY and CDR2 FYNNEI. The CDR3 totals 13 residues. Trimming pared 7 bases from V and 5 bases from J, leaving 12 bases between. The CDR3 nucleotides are TGTGCCAGCATCTCTGGAGGATATCAGCCCCAGCATTTT. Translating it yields CASISGGYQPQHF.

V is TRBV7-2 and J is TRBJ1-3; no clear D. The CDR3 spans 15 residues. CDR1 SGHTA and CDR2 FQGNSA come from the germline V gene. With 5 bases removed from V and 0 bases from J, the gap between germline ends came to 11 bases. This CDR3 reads CASSGSPSSGNTIYF. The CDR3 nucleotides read TGTGCCAGCAGCGGTTCTCCTAGCTCTGGAAACACCATATATTTT.